The 8 T cell receptor beta chains reported below all come from one sample, sequenced in a study of blood T cell repertoires in COVID-19. Using immunoSEQ multiplex PCR, the repertoire was profiled, and TCRdb retains in-frame clones only, with some absent. The sample contains fewer than 200,000 clones, 83% of which appear only once. The sample taken for sequencing was peripheral blood. These TCRs come from a human donor in a cohort sampled during active COVID-19.

The V and J genes are TRBV6-5 and TRBJ1-4; a weak D match, TRBD1 (6 bases). Germline CDR1 and CDR2: MNHEY and SVGAGI. The ends were cut back, 5 bases at V and 3 bases at J, with 10 bases in the middle. The CDR3 runs 14 residues. In DNA, the CDR3 is TGTGCCAGCAGTCTACAGGGACCTAATGAAAAACTGTTTTTT. It is translated as CASSLQGPNEKLFF.

A few counts support this clone. The rearrangement uses TRBV7-9 and TRBJ1-1; D is uncertain. V lost 7 bases and J lost 8, with 11 bases in between. Germline values: CDR1 SEHNR, CDR2 FQNEAQ (reference sequence). CDR3 length: 11 residues. The CDR3 coding sequence is TGTGCCAGCACGGTGACACCCGAAGCTTTCTTT. Translation: CASTVTPEAFF.

This clone was detected only once. The chain has TRBV7-2 and TRBJ1-3; no definite D call. The V gene's germline CDR1 is SGHTA and CDR2 FQGNSA. Trimming pared 0 bases from V and 8 bases from J, leaving 14 bases between. The CDR3 extends over 15 amino acids. The CDR3 loop is CASSLAKIRRDTIYF. The CDR3 nucleotides are TGTGCCAGCAGCTTAGCCAAAATCCGGAGAGACACCATATATTTT.

Only one count was recorded for this clone. This chain links TRBV24-1 with TRBJ1-2; TRBD1 matches at 7 bases. From germline, CDR1 is KGHDR and CDR2 SFDVKD. V gave up 0 bases and J gave up 7 bases; unmatched junction bases: 7. The CDR3 has 15 amino acids. This CDR3 is CATSDLSGGWRGYTF. The DNA of the CDR3 is TGTGCCACCAGTGATTTGTCAGGGGGTTGGCGTGGCTACACCTTC.

V and J are TRBV11-2 and TRBJ1-2; D is undetermined. CDR3 length: 13 amino acids. The V end was cut by 0 bases, the J end by 5 bases, with 7 bases between. Germline V gene sequence: CDR1 SGHAT, CDR2 FQNNGV. DNA for the CDR3: TGTGCCAGCAGCTTAGATTTAGATTATGGCTACACCTTC. This sequence encodes CASSLDLDYGYTF.

The V gene is TRBV7-2, the J gene TRBJ1-2; 9 bases map to TRBD1. Germline CDR1 is SGHTA and CDR2 is FQGNSA. The V segment lost 5 bases and the J segment 7 bases; nucleotides outside the gene matches: 8. The CDR3 spans 14 residues. CDR3 amino acids: CASSRDRVDGGYTF. CDR3 coding DNA: TGTGCCAGCAGCCGGGACAGGGTGGATGGTGGCTACACCTTC.

The sample holds one count of this clone. V and J are TRBV27 and TRBJ2-7; TRBD1 matches 7 bases. J lost 6 bases, V lost 5 bases, and 7 bases had no gene match. In germline, CDR1 is MNHEY, CDR2 SMNVEV (reference sequence). The length of the CDR3 is 13 residues. The CDR3: CASSPQGLGEQYF. The CDR3 DNA sequence: TGTGCCAGCAGTCCACAGGGGCTGGGCGAGCAGTACTTC.

The chain links TRBV10-3 to TRBJ2-7, with 7 bases fitting TRBD1. CDR3 size: 13 residues. The V segment lost 6 bases and the J segment 3 bases; nucleotides outside the gene matches: 5. The germline V gene has CDR1 ENHRY and CDR2 SYGVKD. The CDR3 spells CAIRPRQGYEQYF. In nucleotides, the CDR3 is TGTGCCATCAGGCCGCGACAGGGCTACGAGCAGTACTTC.